These 7 T cell receptor beta chains were all obtained from the same sample, sequenced in a study of T cell responses to AZD1222 COVID-19 vaccine. TCRdb's copy holds only in-frame clones and misses some; the assay was immunoSEQ multiplex PCR. The sample lists 75,000 to 100,000 clones, approximately 91% occurring once. This specimen was peripheral blood, taken on day 0 of AZD1222 vaccination. These receptors came from an adult in good health.

The V gene is TRBV9, the J gene TRBJ1-4; the D gene is possibly TRBD1 (5 bases). This CDR3 comprises 15 residues. V lost 4 bases to trimming and J lost 3 bases, with 13 bases between them. From germline, CDR1 is SGDLS and CDR2 YYNGEE. CDR3 amino acids: CASSSGVQANEKLFF. For the CDR3, the DNA is TGTGCCAGCAGCTCGGGGGTTCAGGCTAATGAAAAACTGTTTTTT. The variable domain in full, completed from reference TRBV9 and TRBJ1-4, reads DSGVTQTPKHLITATGQRVTLRCSPRSGDLSVYWYQQSLDQGLQFLIQYYNGEERAKGNILERFSAQQFPDLHSELNLSSLELGDSALYFCASSSGVQANEKLFFGSGTQLSVL.

V gene TRBV6-5 combines with J gene TRBJ1-1; D possibly corresponds to TRBD1 (5 bases). The germline gives CDR1 MNHEY, CDR2 SVGAGI. Trimming left V 6 bases short and J 5 bases short, with 16 bases between. There are 14 residues in the CDR3. CDR3 sequence: CASSLDSRSTEAFF. The CDR3 DNA reads TGTGCCAGCAGCCTTGACAGTCGGAGTACTGAAGCTTTCTTT.

This sequence joins TRBV6-2 or TRBV6-3 and TRBJ2-7; 10 bases match TRBD2. The J segment lost 3 bases and the V segment lost 2 bases, leaving 7 bases of the junction unmatched. Germline loops: CDR1 MNHEY, CDR2 SVGEGT. CDR3 length equals 16 residues. CDR3 DNA: TGTGCCAGCAGTTACGGGAGCGGGAGGGCCAACTACGAGCAGTACTTC. Encoded protein: CASSYGSGRANYEQYF.

The V call is TRBV13, the J call TRBJ1-2; 9 positions match TRBD1. V dropped 4 bases and J dropped 3; count of bases not matched to a gene: 6. Per germline, CDR1 PRHDT and CDR2 FYEKMQ (reference sequence). CDR3 size: 15 residues. The CDR3 spells CASSSGQGLDYGYTF. As DNA, the CDR3 is TGTGCCAGCAGCTCGGGACAGGGTCTGGACTATGGCTACACCTTC.

This chain connects TRBV19 to TRBJ2-2, with no clear D. CDR3 length: 10 amino acids. CDR1 and CDR2 (germline): LNHDA, SQIVND (reference sequence). V was pared by 8 bases and J by 5 bases, with 3 bases between. CDR3 amino acids: CASGTGELFF. CDR3 DNA sequence: TGTGCCAGTGGGACCGGGGAGCTGTTTTTT.

The rearrangement uses TRBV9 and TRBJ2-3; 9 positions agree with TRBD1. The trim removed 3 bases at V and 9 bases at J, leaving 11 bases unmatched. Germline V CDR1 and CDR2: SGDLS, YYNGEE. The CDR3 runs to 15 residues. This CDR3 is CASSGNIGTGRTQYF. CDR3 nucleotides: TGTGCCAGCAGCGGAAACATCGGGACAGGGCGAACGCAGTATTTT.

V and J are TRBV2 and TRBJ1-4; D is ambiguous. Trimming took off 10 bases at V and 8 bases at J, with 14 bases between the two ends. CDR1 SNHLY and CDR2 FYNNEI come from the germline V gene. The CDR3 is 12 residues long. This CDR3 reads CATGEVGEKLFF. The CDR3 DNA reads as TGTGCCACGGGTGAGGTGGGCGAAAAACTGTTTTTT. Combining the CDR3 with reference TRBV2 and TRBJ1-4 gives the whole variable domain EPEVTQTPSHQVTQMGQEVILRCVPISNHLYFYWYRQILGQKVEFLVSFYNNEISEKSEIFDDQFSVERPDGSNFTLKIRSTKLEDSAMYFCATGEVGEKLFFGSGTQLSVL.